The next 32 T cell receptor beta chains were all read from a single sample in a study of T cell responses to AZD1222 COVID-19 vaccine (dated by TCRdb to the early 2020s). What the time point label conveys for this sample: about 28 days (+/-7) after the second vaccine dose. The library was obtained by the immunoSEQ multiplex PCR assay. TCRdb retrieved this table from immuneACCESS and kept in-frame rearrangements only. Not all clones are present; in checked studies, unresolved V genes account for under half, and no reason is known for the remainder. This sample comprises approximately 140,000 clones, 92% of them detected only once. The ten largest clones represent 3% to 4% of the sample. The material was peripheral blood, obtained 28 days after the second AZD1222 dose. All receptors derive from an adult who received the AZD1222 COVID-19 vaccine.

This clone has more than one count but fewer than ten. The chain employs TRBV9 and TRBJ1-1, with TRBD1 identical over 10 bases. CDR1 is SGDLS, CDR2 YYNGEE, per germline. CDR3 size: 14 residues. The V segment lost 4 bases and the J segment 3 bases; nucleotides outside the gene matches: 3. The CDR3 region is CASSSGQGHTEAFF. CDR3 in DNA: TGTGCCAGCAGCTCGGGACAGGGGCACACTGAAGCTTTCTTT.

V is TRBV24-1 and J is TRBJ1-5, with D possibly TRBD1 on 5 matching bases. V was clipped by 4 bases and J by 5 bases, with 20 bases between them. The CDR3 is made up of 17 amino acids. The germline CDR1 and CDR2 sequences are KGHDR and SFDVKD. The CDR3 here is CATSDRERGLWDQPQHF. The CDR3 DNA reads TGTGCCACCAGTGACAGGGAGAGGGGCCTTTGGGATCAGCCCCAGCATTTT.

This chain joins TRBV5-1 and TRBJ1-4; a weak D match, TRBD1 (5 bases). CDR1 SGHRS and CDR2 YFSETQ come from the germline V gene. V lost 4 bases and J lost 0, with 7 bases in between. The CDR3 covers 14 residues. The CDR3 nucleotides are TGCGCCAGCAGCCCGACAGCAACTAATGAAAAACTGTTTTTT. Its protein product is CASSPTATNEKLFF.

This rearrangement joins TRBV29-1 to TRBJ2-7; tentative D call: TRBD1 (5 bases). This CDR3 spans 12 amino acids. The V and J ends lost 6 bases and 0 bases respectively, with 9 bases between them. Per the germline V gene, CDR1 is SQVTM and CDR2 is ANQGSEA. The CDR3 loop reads CSVDTGSYEQYF. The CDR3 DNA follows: TGCAGCGTAGATACAGGCTCCTACGAGCAGTACTTC.

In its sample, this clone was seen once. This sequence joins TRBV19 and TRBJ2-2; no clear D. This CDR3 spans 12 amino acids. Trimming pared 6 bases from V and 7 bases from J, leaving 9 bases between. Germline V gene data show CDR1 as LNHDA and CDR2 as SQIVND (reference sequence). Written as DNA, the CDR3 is TGTGCCAGTAGCGCTAGTGTCGGGGAGCTGTTTTTT. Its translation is CASSASVGELFF.

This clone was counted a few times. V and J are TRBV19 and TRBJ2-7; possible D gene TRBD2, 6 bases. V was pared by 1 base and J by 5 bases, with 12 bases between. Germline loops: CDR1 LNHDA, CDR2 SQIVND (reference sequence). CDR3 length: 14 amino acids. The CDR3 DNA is TGTGCCAGTAGTATAGGGGACTGGGAGGACGAGCAGTACTTC. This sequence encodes CASSIGDWEDEQYF.

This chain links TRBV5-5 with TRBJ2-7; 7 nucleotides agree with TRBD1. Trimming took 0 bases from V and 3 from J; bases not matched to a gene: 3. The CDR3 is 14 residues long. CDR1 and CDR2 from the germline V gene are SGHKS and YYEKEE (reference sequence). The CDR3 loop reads CASSLEWDSYEQYF. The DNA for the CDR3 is TGTGCCAGCAGCTTGGAATGGGACAGCTACGAGCAGTACTTC.

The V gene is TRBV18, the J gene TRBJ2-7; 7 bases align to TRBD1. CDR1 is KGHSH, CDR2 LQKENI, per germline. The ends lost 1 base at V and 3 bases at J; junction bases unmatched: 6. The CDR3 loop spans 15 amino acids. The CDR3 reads CASSPQTGFGYEQYF. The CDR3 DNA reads TGTGCCAGCTCACCACAGACAGGGTTCGGCTACGAGCAGTACTTC.

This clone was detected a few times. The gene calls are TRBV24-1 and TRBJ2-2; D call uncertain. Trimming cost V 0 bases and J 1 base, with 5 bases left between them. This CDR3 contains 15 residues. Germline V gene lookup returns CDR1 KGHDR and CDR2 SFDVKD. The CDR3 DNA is TGTGCCACCAGTGATTTGGGGCTGAACACCGGGGAGCTGTTTTTT. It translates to CATSDLGLNTGELFF.

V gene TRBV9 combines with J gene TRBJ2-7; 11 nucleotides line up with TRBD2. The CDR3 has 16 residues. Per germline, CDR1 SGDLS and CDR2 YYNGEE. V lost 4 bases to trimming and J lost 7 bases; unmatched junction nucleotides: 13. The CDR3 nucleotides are TGTGCCAGCAGCCTCAGGGGACTAGCGGCCCCAGGGGAGCAGTACTTC. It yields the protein CASSLRGLAAPGEQYF.

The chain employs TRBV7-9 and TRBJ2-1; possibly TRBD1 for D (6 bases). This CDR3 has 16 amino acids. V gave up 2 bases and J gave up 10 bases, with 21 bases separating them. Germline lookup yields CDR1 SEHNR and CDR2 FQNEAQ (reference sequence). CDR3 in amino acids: CASSLSGQIPNEEQFF. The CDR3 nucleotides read TGTGCCAGCAGCTTATCCGGACAGATACCCAACGAGGAGCAGTTCTTC.

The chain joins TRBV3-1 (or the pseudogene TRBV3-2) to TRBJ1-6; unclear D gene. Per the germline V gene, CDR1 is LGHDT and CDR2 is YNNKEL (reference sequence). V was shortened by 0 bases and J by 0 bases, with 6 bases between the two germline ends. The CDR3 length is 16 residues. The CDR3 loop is CASSQDGSSYNSPLHF. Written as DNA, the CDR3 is TGTGCCAGCAGCCAAGATGGCAGCTCCTATAATTCACCCCTCCACTTT.

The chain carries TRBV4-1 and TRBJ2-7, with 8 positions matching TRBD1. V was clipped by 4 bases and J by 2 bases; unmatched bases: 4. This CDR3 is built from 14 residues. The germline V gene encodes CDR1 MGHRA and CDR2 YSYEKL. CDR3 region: CASSLGQGTYEQYF. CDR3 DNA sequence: TGCGCCAGCAGCCTTGGACAGGGCACCTACGAGCAGTACTTC.

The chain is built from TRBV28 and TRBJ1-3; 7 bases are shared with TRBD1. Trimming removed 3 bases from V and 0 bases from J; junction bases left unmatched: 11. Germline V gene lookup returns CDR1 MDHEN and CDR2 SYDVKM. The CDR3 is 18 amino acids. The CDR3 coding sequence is TGTGCCAGCAGTTTGCCCAACAGGGGCCTCAGCTCTGGAAACACCATATATTTT. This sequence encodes CASSLPNRGLSSGNTIYF.

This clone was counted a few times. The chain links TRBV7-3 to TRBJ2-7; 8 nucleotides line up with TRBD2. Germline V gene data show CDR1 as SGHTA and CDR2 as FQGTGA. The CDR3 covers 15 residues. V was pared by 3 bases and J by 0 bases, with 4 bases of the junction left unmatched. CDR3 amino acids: CASSFGLADSYEQYF. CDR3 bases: TGTGCCAGCAGCTTCGGACTAGCTGACTCCTACGAGCAGTACTTC.

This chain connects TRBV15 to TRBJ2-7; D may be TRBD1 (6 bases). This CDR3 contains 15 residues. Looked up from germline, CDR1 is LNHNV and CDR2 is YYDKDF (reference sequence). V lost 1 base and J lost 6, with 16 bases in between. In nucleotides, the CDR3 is TGTGCCACCAGCAGAGCAACAGGGATCCTCCCCGAGCAGTACTTC. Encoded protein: CATSRATGILPEQYF. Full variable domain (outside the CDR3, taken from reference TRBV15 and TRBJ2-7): DAMVIQNPRYQVTQFGKPVTLSCSQTLNHNVMYWYQQKSSQAPKLLFHYYDKDFNNEADTPDNFQSRRPNTSFCFLDIRSPGLGDTAMYLCATSRATGILPEQYFGPGTRLTVT.

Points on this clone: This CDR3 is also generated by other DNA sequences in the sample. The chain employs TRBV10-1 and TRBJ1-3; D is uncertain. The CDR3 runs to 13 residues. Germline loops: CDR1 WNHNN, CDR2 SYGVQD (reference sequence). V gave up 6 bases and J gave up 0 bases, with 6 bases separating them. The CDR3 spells CASRESSGNTIYF. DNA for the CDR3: TGCGCCAGCAGGGAAAGCTCTGGAAACACCATATATTTT.

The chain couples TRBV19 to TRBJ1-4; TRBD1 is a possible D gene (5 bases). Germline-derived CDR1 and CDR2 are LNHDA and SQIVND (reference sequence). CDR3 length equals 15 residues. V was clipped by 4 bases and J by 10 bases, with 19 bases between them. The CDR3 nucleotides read TGTGCCAGTAGTACAGATTTGGGGGGACGCGCAAAACTGTTTTTT. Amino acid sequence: CASSTDLGGRAKLFF.

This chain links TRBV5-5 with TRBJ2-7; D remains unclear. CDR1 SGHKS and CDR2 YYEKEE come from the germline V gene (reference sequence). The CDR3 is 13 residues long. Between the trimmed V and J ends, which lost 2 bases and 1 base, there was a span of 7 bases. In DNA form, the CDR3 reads TGTGCCAGCAGCTTCACGGCTTCCTACGAGCAGTACTTC. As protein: CASSFTASYEQYF.

This CDR3 reads CASSQGREIYEQYF. The CDR3 DNA reads TGTGCCAGCAGCCAAGGGCGGGAGATTTACGAGCAGTACTTC. J is TRBJ2-7 and V is TRBV3-1 (or the pseudogene TRBV3-2); TRBD2 matches 7 bases. This CDR3 is 14 amino acids long. Germline loops: CDR1 LGHDT, CDR2 YNNKEL (reference sequence). V lost 1 base to trimming and J lost 4 bases; unmatched junction nucleotides: 4.

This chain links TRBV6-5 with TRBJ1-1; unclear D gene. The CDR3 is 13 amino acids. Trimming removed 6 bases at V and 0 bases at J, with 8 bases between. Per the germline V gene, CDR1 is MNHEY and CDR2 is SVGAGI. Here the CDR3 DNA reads TGTGCCAGCAGATTACAGCTGAACACTGAAGCTTTCTTT. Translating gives CASRLQLNTEAFF.

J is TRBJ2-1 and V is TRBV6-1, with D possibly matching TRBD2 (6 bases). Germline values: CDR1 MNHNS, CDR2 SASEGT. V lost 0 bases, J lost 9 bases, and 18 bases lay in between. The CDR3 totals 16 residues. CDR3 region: CASSEALLGSGSEQFF. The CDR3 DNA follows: TGTGCCAGCAGTGAAGCGCTTCTAGGATCCGGGAGTGAGCAGTTCTTC.

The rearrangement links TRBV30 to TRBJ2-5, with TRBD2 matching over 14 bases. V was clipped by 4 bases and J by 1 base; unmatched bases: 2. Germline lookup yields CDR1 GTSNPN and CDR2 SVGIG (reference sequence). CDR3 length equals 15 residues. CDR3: CAWKGLAGAQETQYF. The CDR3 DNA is TGTGCCTGGAAGGGACTAGCGGGGGCCCAAGAGACCCAGTACTTC. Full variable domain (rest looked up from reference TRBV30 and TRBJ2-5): SQTIHQWPATLVQPVGSPLSLECTVEGTSNPNLYWYRQAAGRGLQLLFYSVGIGQISSEVPQNLSASRPQDRQFILSSKKLLLSDSGFYLCAWKGLAGAQETQYFGPGTRLLVL.

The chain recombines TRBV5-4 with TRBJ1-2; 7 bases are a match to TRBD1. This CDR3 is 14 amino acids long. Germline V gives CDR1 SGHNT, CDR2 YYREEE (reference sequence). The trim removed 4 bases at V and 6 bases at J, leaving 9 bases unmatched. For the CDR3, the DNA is TGTGCCAGCAGCGGGCGGGACAGTGGAAATGGCTACACCTTC. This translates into CASSGRDSGNGYTF.

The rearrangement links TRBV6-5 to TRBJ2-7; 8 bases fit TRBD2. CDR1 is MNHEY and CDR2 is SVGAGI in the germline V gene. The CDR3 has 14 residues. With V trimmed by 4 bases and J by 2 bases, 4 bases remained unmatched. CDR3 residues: CASSFSGRPYEQYF. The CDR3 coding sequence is TGTGCCAGCAGTTTCAGCGGGAGACCCTACGAGCAGTACTTC.

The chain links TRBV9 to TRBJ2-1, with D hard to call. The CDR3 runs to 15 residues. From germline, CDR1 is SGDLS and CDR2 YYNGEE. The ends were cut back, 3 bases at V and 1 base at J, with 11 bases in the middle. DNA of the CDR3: TGTGCCAGCAGCGGACCCGCCCTGTCCTACAATGAGCAGTTCTTC. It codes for CASSGPALSYNEQFF.

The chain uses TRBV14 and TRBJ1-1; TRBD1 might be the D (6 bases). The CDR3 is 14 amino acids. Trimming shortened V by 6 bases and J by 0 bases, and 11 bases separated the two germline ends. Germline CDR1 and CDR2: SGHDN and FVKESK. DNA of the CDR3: TGTGCCAGCAGTCCCAGGGGCGTGAACACTGAAGCTTTCTTT. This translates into CASSPRGVNTEAFF.

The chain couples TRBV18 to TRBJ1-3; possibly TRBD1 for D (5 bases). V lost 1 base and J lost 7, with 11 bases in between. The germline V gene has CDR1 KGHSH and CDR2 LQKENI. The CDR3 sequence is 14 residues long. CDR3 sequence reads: CASSPRGAQNTIYF. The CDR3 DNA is TGTGCCAGCTCACCACGAGGGGCGCAGAACACCATATATTTT.

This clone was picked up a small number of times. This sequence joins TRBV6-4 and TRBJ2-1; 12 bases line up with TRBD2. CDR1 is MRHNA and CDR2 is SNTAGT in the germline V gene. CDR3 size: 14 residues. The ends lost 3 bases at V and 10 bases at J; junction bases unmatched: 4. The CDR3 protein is CASSEASGREEQFF. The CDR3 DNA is TGTGCCAGCAGTGAGGCTAGCGGGAGGGAGGAGCAGTTCTTC.

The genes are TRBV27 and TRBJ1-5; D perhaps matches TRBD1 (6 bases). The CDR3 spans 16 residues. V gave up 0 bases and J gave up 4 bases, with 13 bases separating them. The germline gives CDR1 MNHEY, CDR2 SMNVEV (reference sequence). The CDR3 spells CASSLSPTGTNQPQHF. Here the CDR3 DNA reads TGTGCCAGCAGTTTATCCCCCACAGGGACAAATCAGCCCCAGCATTTT.

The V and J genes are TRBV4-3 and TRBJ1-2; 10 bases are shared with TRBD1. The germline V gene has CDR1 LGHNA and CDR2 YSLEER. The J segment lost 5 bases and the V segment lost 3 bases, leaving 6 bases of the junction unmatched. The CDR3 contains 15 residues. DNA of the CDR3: TGCGCCAGCAGCCACGCCGGACAGGGGGAATATGGCTACACCTTC. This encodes CASSHAGQGEYGYTF.

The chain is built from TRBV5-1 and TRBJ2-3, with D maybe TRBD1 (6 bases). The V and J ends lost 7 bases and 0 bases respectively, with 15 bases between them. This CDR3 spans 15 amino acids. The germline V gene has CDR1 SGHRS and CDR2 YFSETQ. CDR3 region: CASRTRTDSTDTQYF. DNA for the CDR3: TGCGCCAGCCGAACCCGGACAGATAGCACAGATACGCAGTATTTT. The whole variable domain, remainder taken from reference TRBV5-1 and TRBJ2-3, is KAGVTQTPRYLIKTRGQQVTLSCSPISGHRSVSWYQQTPGQGLQFLFEYFSETQRNKGNFPGRFSGRQFSNSRSEMNVSTLELGDSALYLCASRTRTDSTDTQYFGPGTRLTVL.